The present T cell receptor beta chain was sequenced within a study of cytomegalovirus exposure and HLA in healthy donors. Findings and caveats of the study: Most TCR beta V segments were productive about 90% or about 30% of the time in an earlier analysis. A later analysis showed that HLA-associated TCR beta chains had undergone more clonal expansion than equally common others.

V shed 4 bases and J shed 5 bases, with 20 bases lying between them. Looked up from germline, CDR1 is LNHDA and CDR2 is SQIVND (reference sequence). The CDR3 sequence is 16 residues long. PCR was performed using 60 Vbeta and 13 Jbeta primers. TCRdb's table, derived via immunoSEQ multiplex PCR, lists solely in-frame clones and lacks some. Of 180,000 or so clones listed, roughly 79% were seen once; the top ten hold around 2%. Note on this clone: As yet, its antigen is unknown.

Among the donors, all were healthy bone marrow donors. The TCR originated in a woman under 40 in good health and CMV-seropositive. The chain couples TRBV19 to TRBJ2-5, with D perhaps TRBD2 (6 bases). Sequencing was performed on PBMCs. This chain's CDR3 is CASSTPGTGGGETQYF. CDR3 in DNA: TGTGCCAGTAGTACCCCCGGAACAGGAGGAGGGGAGACCCAGTACTTC.